This T cell receptor (beta chain) came from a study of siplizumab effects on memory and regulatory T cells. Study-wide points: In controls, 26.9% of mappable alloreactive CD4+ clones were Treg-derived on average, versus about 69% with siplizumab. Only a minor fraction of alloreactive clones mapped to unstimulated subsets.

Sequenced by immunoSEQ multiplex PCR; TCRdb stores in-frame clones only, minus some. The table lists about 120,000 clones, over 85% of them singletons. For this clone: Its matching antigen is unknown.

This CDR3 comprises 14 residues. V lost 5 bases and J lost 10, with 16 bases in between. CDR1 and CDR2 from the germline V gene are SGHNT and YYREEE (reference sequence). This TCR derives from a human donor in good health. This chain uses TRBV5-4 with TRBJ1-6; possible D gene TRBD1, 6 bases. Sample: non-Treg CD4+ T cells sorted from blood. CDR3 residues: CASRNTGGLSPLHF. DNA for the CDR3: TGTGCCAGCAGGAATACCGGGGGCCTCTCACCCCTCCACTTT. The variable domain in full, with the rest retrieved from reference TRBV5-4 and TRBJ1-6, is ETGVTQSPTHLIKTRGQQVTLRCSSQSGHNTVSWYQQALGQGPQFIFQYYREEENGRGNFPPRFSGLQFPNYSSELNVNALELDDSALYLCASRNTGGLSPLHFGNGTRLTVT.